This TCR beta chain was identified in a study of T-cell memory formation after mild COVID-19. The ends lost 4 bases at V and 4 bases at J; junction bases unmatched: 8. Germline V gene sequence: CDR1 LGHNA, CDR2 YSLEER. The CDR3 is made up of 16 amino acids. Whole-study results and caveats: CD4+ bias marked clones expanding day 15 to 37, unlike balanced contracting clones.

Via MiXCR, TCRdb re-called the 5' RACE reads, giving one row per CDR3 protein. The data hold some 260,000 distinct CDR3 sequences, with 15% to 20% observed a single time. With regard to this clonotype: What it recognizes is unknown.

The sequenced sample consisted of PBMCs or a T cell subset sorted from them (not recorded which). The rearrangement uses TRBV4-3 and TRBJ2-3, with 10 bases identical to TRBD2. This receptor was taken from a young man who had mild COVID-19 (a few samples of this study predate the infection). Cell type and time point are not known. CDR3 sequence: CASSREAGGHPDTQYF. The CDR3 DNA follows: TGCGCCAGCAGCCGAGAAGCGGGGGGGCATCCAGATACGCAGTATTTT.